Listed below are T cell receptor beta chains from one sample, sequenced in a study of Japanese encephalitis immunity and Zika vaccine responses. TCRdb itself ran the 5' RACE reads through MiXCR, one entry per CDR3 protein. The sample includes approximately 69 distinct CDR3 sequences. The specimen was antigen-activated CD4+ T cells from blood, cultured, collected during a Zika inactivated vaccine study. Every receptor here comes from an adult man who received an inactivated Zika virus vaccine. Each CDR3 is given without its conserved first and last residue.

TRBV6-2/TRBV6-3	11	TRBJ2-7	ASSYTGFGEQY
TRBV28	9	TRBJ2-1	ASSSRQPPL
TRBV12-5	12	TRBJ2-5	ASGSTGKGETQY
TRBV6-5	13	TRBJ2-5	ASSYRRGPTETQY
TRBV5-1	12	TRBJ1-1	ASSLAEGNTEAF
TRBV29-1	11	TRBJ1-4	SVDMDGDEKLF
TRBV7-8	15	TRBJ1-3	ASSPSFLGASGNTIY
TRBV30	11	TRBJ2-7	AWRMGSIYEQY